The 7 T cell receptor beta chains given below trace back to one sample, sequenced in a study of blood T cell repertoires in COVID-19. Data came from immunoSEQ multiplex PCR; TCRdb stores just in-frame clones and leaves some out. This table has a few hundred thousand clones, around 91% appearing once. Specimen: peripheral blood. These receptors all stem from a woman aged 55-69 years with acute or convalescent COVID-19.

The chain uses TRBV28 and TRBJ2-7; 9 bases are a match to TRBD1. Germline CDR1 MDHEN, CDR2 SYDVKM. Trimming removed 5 bases from V and 5 bases from J; junction bases left unmatched: 10. The CDR3 runs 15 residues. CDR3 in amino acids: CASSPGTGKHNEQYF. As DNA, the CDR3 is TGTGCCAGCAGTCCAGGGACAGGGAAGCATAACGAGCAGTACTTC.

The chain joins TRBV12-3 or TRBV12-4 to TRBJ1-2; the D gene is possibly TRBD1 (5 bases). This CDR3 has 13 residues. V shed 7 bases and J shed 4 bases, with 13 bases lying between them. The CDR3 region is CASTKTEPYGYTF. The CDR3 nucleotides read TGTGCCAGCACCAAGACAGAACCCTATGGCTACACCTTC.

The chain recombines TRBV7-3 with TRBJ2-3; 11 bases are shared with TRBD2. There are 16 residues in the CDR3. Losses at the gene ends were 5 bases for V and 6 bases for J; bases not matched to a gene: 10. Per germline, CDR1 SGHTA and CDR2 FQGTGA. Written as DNA, the CDR3 is TGTGCCAGCAGCCCAACTACTAGCGGGGGTCTGGATACGCAGTATTTT. Translated, it gives CASSPTTSGGLDTQYF.

The table lists this clone with a count of one. The chain recombines TRBV6-5 with TRBJ2-1; 9 nucleotides line up with TRBD2. CDR1 and CDR2 (germline): MNHEY, SVGAGI. J was trimmed by 6 bases and V by 6 bases; bases with no gene match: 9. The CDR3 length is 15 residues. CDR3 protein: CASSAELAGTNEQFF. The CDR3 DNA reads as TGTGCCAGCAGCGCAGAGCTAGCGGGAACCAATGAGCAGTTCTTC.

This sequence joins TRBV7-9 and TRBJ1-1; D ambiguous. The CDR3 sequence is 15 residues long. Germline CDR1 reads SEHNR; CDR2 reads FQNEAQ (reference sequence). V was pared by 4 bases and J by 2 bases, with 14 bases between. CDR3 nucleotides: TGTGCCAGCAGCTCAGATCTTGGGAGTAACACTGAAGCTTTCTTT. It specifies CASSSDLGSNTEAFF.

The V call is TRBV28, the J call TRBJ1-1; TRBD1 aligns across 9 bases. V was clipped by 7 bases and J by 7 bases; unmatched bases: 16. The germline gives CDR1 MDHEN, CDR2 SYDVKM. This CDR3 comprises 16 residues. Here the CDR3 DNA reads TGTGCCAGCATCCTAAATCCGGGACAGGGTTCGGATGAAGCTTTCTTT. Translated: CASILNPGQGSDEAFF.

The chain couples TRBV28 to TRBJ2-2, with a tentative D call TRBD2 (7 bases). The CDR3 is made up of 14 amino acids. The germline CDR1 and CDR2 sequences are MDHEN and SYDVKM. Trimming stripped 3 bases from V and 7 bases from J, with 12 bases between. The CDR3 reads CASSFGGLDGELFF. DNA for the CDR3: TGTGCCAGCAGTTTCGGGGGGCTAGACGGGGAGCTGTTTTTT.